The clone carrying this T cell receptor beta chain is a singleton in its sample. Its target is unknown. This record comes from a study of shared clonotypes between healthy human individuals. Overall study results and limits: The sampled material consisted only of blood, and tissue repertoires are likely to differ.

Naive-designated CD8 cells lacked CD45RO, were positively enriched for CCR7, and omitted terminally differentiated effector memory CD45RA+ cells. The CDR3 runs 17 residues. Per the germline V gene, CDR1 is MGHRA and CDR2 is YSYEKL. V trimming: 0 bases; J trimming: 3 bases; junction bases outside the gene matches: 11. The authors ran the assay at deep level. This table comes from immunoSEQ multiplex PCR, and its TCRdb copy is limited to in-frame clones, with some not included. This table has more than 2 million clones, less than 95% appearing once. This sequence was found in a man aged 18-30 years in good health. The gene calls are TRBV4-1 and TRBJ2-7; the match to TRBD2 covers 7 bases. Material for sequencing was naive CD8+ T cells sorted from blood. The CDR3 loop reads CASSQERVGLGIYEQYF. For the CDR3, the DNA is TGCGCCAGCAGCCAAGAACGGGTAGGACTAGGGATCTACGAGCAGTACTTC.